A single sample gave rise to the 20 T cell receptor beta chains below, sequenced in a study of beta chain features in type 1 diabetes (dated by TCRdb to the late 2010s). The library was built by means of the immunoSEQ multiplex PCR assay. The entire amount of isolated RNA was reverse transcribed using the High Capacity cDNA Reverse Transcription Kit, so the sequenced TCRB transcripts were expressed ones. Not all clones reach the TCRdb copy of this immuneACCESS table, which keeps in-frame sequences only. Checked studies attribute under half of the gap to unresolved V genes and leave the rest unexplained. In all, the sample holds 600,000 to 650,000 clones, and around a sixth of those were seen once. Under 0.095% of the sample belongs to the ten largest clones. The source material was naive CD4+ T cells from blood. What the cell subset or site label conveys for this sample: true naive CD4+ T cells. All receptors come from a man younger than 30 in good health.

The genes are TRBV5-1 and TRBJ2-7; the match to TRBD2 covers 9 bases. The CDR3 length is 17 residues. With 0 bases clipped from V and 0 bases from J, the junction kept 7 bases outside the gene matches. Germline V lookup: CDR1 SGHRS, CDR2 YFSETQ. The CDR3 spells CASSLVAASGASYEQYF. The CDR3 DNA is TGCGCCAGCAGCTTGGTCGCGGCTAGCGGGGCCTCCTACGAGCAGTACTTC.

V is TRBV10-3 and J is TRBJ2-7, with a weak D call TRBD2 (5 bases). The CDR3 spans 12 residues. Germline V gene sequence: CDR1 ENHRY, CDR2 SYGVKD. Trimming stripped 6 bases from V and 3 bases from J, with 9 bases between. The CDR3 loop reads CAIRTNLYEQYF. The CDR3, as DNA: TGTGCCATCAGGACTAATCTCTACGAGCAGTACTTC.

This clone was seen only a few times. The chain combines TRBV5-1 with TRBJ2-7; TRBD1 agrees at 7 bases. With 4 bases clipped from V and 3 bases from J, the junction kept 4 bases outside the gene matches. Germline CDR1 reads SGHRS; CDR2 reads YFSETQ. The CDR3 is 13 amino acids. The CDR3 DNA reads TGCGCCAGCAGCCAGGGGGTTCTCTACGAGCAGTACTTC. Translation: CASSQGVLYEQYF.

This clone showed up just a few times. This chain uses TRBV5-1 with TRBJ2-3; 10 positions agree with TRBD2. CDR1 is SGHRS, CDR2 YFSETQ, per germline. The length of the CDR3 is 14 residues. After removal of 4 bases from V and 7 bases from J, the junction contained 6 bases not matched to a gene. CDR3 residues: CASSASGGAYTQYF. The CDR3 DNA follows: TGCGCCAGCAGCGCTAGCGGGGGCGCATATACGCAGTATTTT.

This chain uses TRBV25-1 with TRBJ1-2, with no clear D. Trimming stripped 3 bases from V and 7 bases from J, with 9 bases between. Per the germline V gene, CDR1 is MGHDK and CDR2 is SYGVNS. This CDR3 has 12 amino acids. CDR3 region: CASSEGGVGYTF. For the CDR3, the DNA is TGTGCCAGCAGTGAGGGCGGGGTTGGCTACACCTTC.

This clone was detected only a few times. The rearrangement links TRBV10-3 to TRBJ1-1; D call uncertain. Per germline, CDR1 ENHRY and CDR2 SYGVKD. V lost 6 bases and J lost 6, with 23 bases in between. The CDR3 contains 16 residues. CDR3 residues: CAIRTIDGRNNPEAFF. The CDR3 DNA follows: TGTGCCATCAGGACAATAGACGGGAGAAACAACCCTGAAGCTTTCTTT.

The J gene is TRBJ2-3, the V gene TRBV29-1; D is uncertain. The CDR3 totals 12 residues. Looked up from germline, CDR1 is SQVTM and CDR2 is ANQGSEA. The germline V and J ends were trimmed by 4 bases and 1 base, with 6 bases remaining between them. The chain's CDR3 is CSVAIGTDTQYF. In DNA form, the CDR3 reads TGCAGCGTTGCGATCGGCACAGATACGCAGTATTTT.

The chain employs TRBV28 and TRBJ1-2; 9 nucleotides match TRBD1. This CDR3 comprises 13 residues. The junction had 7 bases not matched to a gene; V was cut back by 7 bases and J by 7 bases. Germline CDR1 reads MDHEN; CDR2 reads SYDVKM. Written as DNA, the CDR3 is TGTGCCAGCAAATCGGGGACAGGGTTTGGCTACACCTTC. It is translated as CASKSGTGFGYTF.

The sample holds a few counts of this clone. V and J are TRBV9 and TRBJ2-1; 10 nucleotides match TRBD2. Germline loops: CDR1 SGDLS, CDR2 YYNGEE. The length of the CDR3 is 17 residues. With V trimmed by 0 bases and J by 7 bases, 10 bases remained unmatched. CDR3: CASSVGPGTSVRNEQFF. The CDR3 DNA reads as TGTGCCAGCAGCGTAGGCCCAGGGACTAGCGTGCGGAATGAGCAGTTCTTC.

The CDR3 here is CASSYSPTRDYGYTF. The CDR3 DNA reads TGTGCCAGCAGTTACTCGCCAACAAGGGACTATGGCTACACCTTC. The J gene is TRBJ1-2, the V gene TRBV6-5; unclear D gene. Trimming cost V 0 bases and J 3 bases, with 11 bases left between them. CDR3 length: 15 residues. Germline V gene sequence: CDR1 MNHEY, CDR2 SVGAGI.

This chain links TRBV5-6 with TRBJ2-5, with 14 bases aligning to TRBD2. V was pared by 2 bases and J by 4 bases, with 4 bases of the junction left unmatched. This CDR3 is built from 16 residues. The V gene's germline CDR1 is SGHDT and CDR2 YYEEEE. The CDR3 is CASSFRLAGGRETQYF. In nucleotides, the CDR3 is TGTGCCAGCAGCTTCCGACTAGCGGGAGGGAGAGAGACCCAGTACTTC.

The chain is built from TRBV10-3 and TRBJ2-5; 9 positions agree with TRBD2. Unmatched junction bases numbered 8, after V lost 4 bases and J lost 5 bases. Germline values: CDR1 ENHRY, CDR2 SYGVKD. This CDR3 region has 15 residues. The CDR3 spells CAISVRREGRETQYF. For the CDR3, the DNA is TGTGCCATCAGTGTAAGGCGGGAGGGCCGGGAGACCCAGTACTTC.

In this sample, this clone turned up a few times. The chain combines TRBV7-3 with TRBJ2-1, with D unclear. CDR1 and CDR2 (germline): SGHTA, FQGTGA. This CDR3 spans 16 amino acids. Trimming shortened V by 7 bases and J by 0 bases, and 16 bases separated the two germline ends. The chain's CDR3 is CASKLTGGSSYNEQFF. The DNA for the CDR3 is TGTGCCAGCAAGCTAACGGGCGGCAGCTCCTACAATGAGCAGTTCTTC.

This clone was seen a handful of times. This chain connects TRBV4-3 to TRBJ1-1; D gene uncertain. V was cut by 2 bases and J by 4 bases, with 11 bases left in between. The CDR3 consists of 14 residues. The V gene's germline CDR1 is LGHNA and CDR2 YSLEER. The CDR3 region has the DNA TGCGCCAGCAGCCAACCTTGGGGTAGCACTGAAGCTTTCTTT. Protein: CASSQPWGSTEAFF.

This clone was detected a few times. The chain has TRBV5-1 and TRBJ2-1; TRBD1 matches 9 bases. Germline loops: CDR1 SGHRS, CDR2 YFSETQ. Trimming at V came to 5 bases and at J to 3 bases, leaving 3 bases not matched to a gene. This CDR3 spans 14 amino acids. This CDR3 reads CASSAGQGYNEQFF. In DNA form, the CDR3 reads TGCGCCAGCAGTGCGGGACAGGGCTACAATGAGCAGTTCTTC.

J is TRBJ2-2 and V is TRBV5-6; D unresolved. Germline V CDR1 and CDR2: SGHDT, YYEEEE. Trimming took 0 bases from V and 4 from J, leaving 10 bases between them. CDR3 length: 15 amino acids. The CDR3: CASSLGAKGTGELFF. CDR3 coding DNA: TGTGCCAGCAGCTTGGGGGCGAAGGGCACCGGGGAGCTGTTTTTT.

V gene TRBV2 combines with J gene TRBJ2-7; perhaps TRBD1 as D (6 bases). The germline CDR1 and CDR2 sequences are SNHLY and FYNNEI. The V end was cut by 7 bases, the J end by 1 base, with 11 bases between. The CDR3 extends over 13 amino acids. The CDR3 coding sequence is TGTGCCAGCATGAGTGACAGGTCCTACGAGCAGTACTTC. This sequence encodes CASMSDRSYEQYF.

The V call is TRBV20-1, the J call TRBJ1-1; TRBD1 might be the D (5 bases). The length of the CDR3 is 11 residues. Germline loops: CDR1 DFQATT, CDR2 SNEGSKA (reference sequence). V was trimmed by 5 bases and J by 6 bases, leaving 10 bases between them. The CDR3 protein is CSAAGTAEAFF. In DNA, the CDR3 is TGCAGTGCTGCCGGGACGGCTGAAGCTTTCTTT.

This chain connects TRBV28 to TRBJ1-4, with a possible D match to TRBD1 (6 bases). CDR3 length: 15 amino acids. The V gene lost 9 bases and the J gene lost 5 bases, with 19 bases spanning the gap. CDR1 and CDR2 (germline): MDHEN, SYDVKM. CDR3 nucleotide sequence: TGTGCCAGTCGGCCCATGGACAGTCGAAATGAAAAACTGTTTTTT. Its protein is CASRPMDSRNEKLFF.

In this sample, this clone turned up a few times. The V call is TRBV10-3, the J call TRBJ2-7; the D gene could be TRBD1 or TRBD2 (5 bases each). The CDR3 extends over 14 amino acids. The V end was cut by 6 bases, the J end by 3 bases, with 15 bases between. Germline V gene lookup returns CDR1 ENHRY and CDR2 SYGVKD. As DNA, the CDR3 is TGTGCCATCAGCTCCGGGACCGGCCTCTACGAGCAGTACTTC. It yields the protein CAISSGTGLYEQYF.